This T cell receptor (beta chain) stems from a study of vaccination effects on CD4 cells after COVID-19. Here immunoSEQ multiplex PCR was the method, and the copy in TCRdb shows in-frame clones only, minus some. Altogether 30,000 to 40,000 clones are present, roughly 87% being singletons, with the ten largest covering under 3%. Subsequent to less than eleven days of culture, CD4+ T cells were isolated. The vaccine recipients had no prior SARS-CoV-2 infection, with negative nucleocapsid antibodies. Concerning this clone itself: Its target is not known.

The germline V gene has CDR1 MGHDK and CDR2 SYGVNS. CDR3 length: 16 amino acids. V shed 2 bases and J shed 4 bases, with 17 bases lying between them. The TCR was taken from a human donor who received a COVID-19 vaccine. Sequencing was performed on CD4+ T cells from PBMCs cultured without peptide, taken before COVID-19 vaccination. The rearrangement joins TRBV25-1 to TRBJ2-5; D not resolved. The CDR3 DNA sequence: TGTGCCAGCAGTGAAAAACCCAATTATTGGGGAGAGACCCAGTACTTC. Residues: CASSEKPNYWGETQYF. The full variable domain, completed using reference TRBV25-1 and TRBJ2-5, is EADIYQTPRYLVIGTGKKITLECSQTMGHDKMYWYQQDPGMELHLIHYSYGVNSTEKGDLSSESTVSRIRTEHFPLTLESARPSHTSQYLCASSEKPNYWGETQYFGPGTRLLVL.